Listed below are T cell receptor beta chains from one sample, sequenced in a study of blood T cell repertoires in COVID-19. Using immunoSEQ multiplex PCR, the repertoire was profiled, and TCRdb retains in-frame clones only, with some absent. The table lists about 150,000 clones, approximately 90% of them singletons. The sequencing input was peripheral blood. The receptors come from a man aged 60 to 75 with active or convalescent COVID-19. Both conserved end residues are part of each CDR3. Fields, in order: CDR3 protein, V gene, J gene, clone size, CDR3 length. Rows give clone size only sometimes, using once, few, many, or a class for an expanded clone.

CDR3 protein: CASSPRVTSGNYEQYF; V gene: TRBV18; J gene: TRBJ2-7; clone size: once; CDR3 length: 16
CDR3 protein: CASSLAAWRNQETQYF; V gene: TRBV5-4; J gene: TRBJ2-5; clone size: .; CDR3 length: 16
CDR3 protein: CASSLGPPSGGQYEQFF; V gene: TRBV7-2; J gene: TRBJ2-1; clone size: .; CDR3 length: 17
CDR3 protein: CASSQEVAGPSDTQYF; V gene: TRBV4-2; J gene: TRBJ2-3; clone size: .; CDR3 length: 16
CDR3 protein: CASSLVLSGDTQYF; V gene: TRBV7-2; J gene: TRBJ2-3; clone size: .; CDR3 length: 14
CDR3 protein: CASSSPQGAYEQYF; V gene: TRBV6-6; J gene: TRBJ2-7; clone size: few; CDR3 length: 14
CDR3 protein: CASSLAVSGRTYEQYF; V gene: TRBV7-8; J gene: TRBJ2-7; clone size: .; CDR3 length: 16
CDR3 protein: CASARGGEQETQYF; V gene: TRBV9; J gene: TRBJ2-5; clone size: once; CDR3 length: 14
CDR3 protein: CASSYSAGSGNEQFF; V gene: TRBV6-2/TRBV6-3; J gene: TRBJ2-1; clone size: .; CDR3 length: 15
CDR3 protein: CASSLGAGGAYEQYF; V gene: TRBV7-9; J gene: TRBJ2-7; clone size: .; CDR3 length: 15
CDR3 protein: CASSVLTAMNTEAFF; V gene: TRBV28; J gene: TRBJ1-1; clone size: .; CDR3 length: 15
CDR3 protein: CATSDAGTDTQYF; V gene: TRBV24-1; J gene: TRBJ2-3; clone size: .; CDR3 length: 13